The TCR beta chain under discussion was sequenced for a study of T-cell reconstitution after alpha-beta-depleted transplantation in children. It was with unique molecular identifiers that the TCRbeta library was prepared. MiXCR, run by TCRdb on the PCR reads, gives a single entry per CDR3 protein. The sample includes hundreds of thousands of distinct CDR3 sequences, about 10% seen only once; the top ten take roughly 3.9%. The CDR3 is 15 amino acids. In germline, CDR1 is MNHEY, CDR2 SVGAGI. V shed 6 bases, J shed 7 bases, and the junction held 8 bases outside the gene matches. This receptor was taken from a human donor who donated a stem cell graft to a child with acute myeloid leukemia. Sequenced material: PBMCs from the stem cell graft donor, taken from the stem cell graft. This sequence joins TRBV6-5 and TRBJ2-1; TRBD2 agrees at 11 bases. In DNA, the CDR3 is TGTGCCAGCAGCCCCAAGGCTAGCGGGGGGAATGAGCAGTTCTTC. Protein sequence: CASSPKASGGNEQFF.